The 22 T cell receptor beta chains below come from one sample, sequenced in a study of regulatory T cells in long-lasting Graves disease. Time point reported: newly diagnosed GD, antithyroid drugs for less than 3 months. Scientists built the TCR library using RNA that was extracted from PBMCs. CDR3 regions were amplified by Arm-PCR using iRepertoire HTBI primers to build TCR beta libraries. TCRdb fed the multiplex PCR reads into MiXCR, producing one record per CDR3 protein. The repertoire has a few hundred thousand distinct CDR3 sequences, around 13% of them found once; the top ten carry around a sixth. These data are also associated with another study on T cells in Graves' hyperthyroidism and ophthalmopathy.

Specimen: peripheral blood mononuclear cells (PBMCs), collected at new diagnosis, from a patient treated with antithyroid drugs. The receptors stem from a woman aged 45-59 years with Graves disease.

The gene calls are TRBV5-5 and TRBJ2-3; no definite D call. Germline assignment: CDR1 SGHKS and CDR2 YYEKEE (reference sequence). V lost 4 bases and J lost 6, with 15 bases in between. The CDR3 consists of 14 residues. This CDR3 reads CASSQGSLEDTQYF. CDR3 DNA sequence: TGTGCCAGCAGCCAAGGGTCCCTAGAGGATACGCAGTATTTT.

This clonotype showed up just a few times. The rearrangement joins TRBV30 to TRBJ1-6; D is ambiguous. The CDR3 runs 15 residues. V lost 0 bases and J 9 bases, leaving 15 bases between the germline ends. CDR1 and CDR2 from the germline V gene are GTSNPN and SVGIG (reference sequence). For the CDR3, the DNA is TGTGCCTGGAGTGTCCCTTCGGAATATCGTTCACCCCTCCACTTT. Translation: CAWSVPSEYRSPLHF.

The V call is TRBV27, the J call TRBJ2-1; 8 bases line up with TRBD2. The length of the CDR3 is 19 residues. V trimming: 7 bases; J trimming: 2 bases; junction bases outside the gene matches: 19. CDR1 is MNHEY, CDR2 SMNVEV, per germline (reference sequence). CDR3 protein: CASTPTGTRSVLPYNEQFF. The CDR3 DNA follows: TGTGCCAGCACCCCTACCGGGACTAGAAGCGTGCTCCCCTACAATGAGCAGTTCTTC.

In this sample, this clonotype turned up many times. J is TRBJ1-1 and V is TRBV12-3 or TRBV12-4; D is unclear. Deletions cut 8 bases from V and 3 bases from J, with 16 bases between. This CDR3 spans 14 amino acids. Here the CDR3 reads CASAASGGHTEAFF. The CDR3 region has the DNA TGTGCCAGCGCGGCCTCTGGCGGCCACACTGAAGCTTTCTTT.

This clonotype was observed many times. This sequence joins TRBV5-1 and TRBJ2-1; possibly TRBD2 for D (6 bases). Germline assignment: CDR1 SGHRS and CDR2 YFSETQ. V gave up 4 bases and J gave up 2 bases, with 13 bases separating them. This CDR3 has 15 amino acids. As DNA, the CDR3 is TGCGCCAGCAGCGGCCGGGACTGGGCCTACAATGAGCAGTTCTTC. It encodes CASSGRDWAYNEQFF. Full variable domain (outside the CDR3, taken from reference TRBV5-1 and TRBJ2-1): KAGVTQTPRYLIKTRGQQVTLSCSPISGHRSVSWYQQTPGQGLQFLFEYFSETQRNKGNFPGRFSGRQFSNSRSEMNVSTLELGDSALYLCASSGRDWAYNEQFFGPGTRLTVL.

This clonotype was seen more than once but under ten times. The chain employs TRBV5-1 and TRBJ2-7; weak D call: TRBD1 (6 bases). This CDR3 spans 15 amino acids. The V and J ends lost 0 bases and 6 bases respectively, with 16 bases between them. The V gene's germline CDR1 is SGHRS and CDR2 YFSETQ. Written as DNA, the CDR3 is TGCGCCAGCAGCTTGGTGGCAGGGGCGACTGGCGAGCAGTACTTC. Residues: CASSLVAGATGEQYF.

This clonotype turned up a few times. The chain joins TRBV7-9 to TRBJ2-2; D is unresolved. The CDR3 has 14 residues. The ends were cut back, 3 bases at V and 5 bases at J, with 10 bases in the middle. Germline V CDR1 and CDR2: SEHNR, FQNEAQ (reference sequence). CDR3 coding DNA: TGTGCCAGCAGCTTCACTATCGGGACCGGGGAGCTGTTTTTT. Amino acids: CASSFTIGTGELFF.

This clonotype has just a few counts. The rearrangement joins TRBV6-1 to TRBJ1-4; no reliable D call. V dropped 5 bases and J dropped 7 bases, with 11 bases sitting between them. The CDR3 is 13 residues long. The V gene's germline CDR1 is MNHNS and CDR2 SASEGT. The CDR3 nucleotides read TGTGCCAGCAGTATCCAAAGCGGTGAAAAACTGTTTTTT. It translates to CASSIQSGEKLFF.

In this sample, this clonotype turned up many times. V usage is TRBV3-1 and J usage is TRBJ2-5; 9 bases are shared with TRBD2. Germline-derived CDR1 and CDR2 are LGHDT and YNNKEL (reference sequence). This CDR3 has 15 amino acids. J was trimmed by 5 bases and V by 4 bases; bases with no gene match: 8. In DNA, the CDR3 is TGTGCCAGCAGCCTCCGTAGCGGGAGAAGCGAGACCCAGTACTTC. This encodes CASSLRSGRSETQYF.

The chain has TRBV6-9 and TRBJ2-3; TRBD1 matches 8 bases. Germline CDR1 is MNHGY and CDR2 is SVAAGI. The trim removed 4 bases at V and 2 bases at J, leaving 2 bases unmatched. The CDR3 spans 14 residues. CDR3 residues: CASSSDRATDTQYF. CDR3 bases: TGTGCCAGCAGTTCGGACAGGGCCACAGATACGCAGTATTTT.

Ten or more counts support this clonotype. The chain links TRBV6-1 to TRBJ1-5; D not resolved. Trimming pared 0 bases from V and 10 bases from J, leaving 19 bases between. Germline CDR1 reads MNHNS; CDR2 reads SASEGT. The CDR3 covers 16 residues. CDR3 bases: TGTGCCAGCAGTGAAGCTGGCTTTGTGTTGGGCGCCCCCCAGCATTTT. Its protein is CASSEAGFVLGAPQHF.

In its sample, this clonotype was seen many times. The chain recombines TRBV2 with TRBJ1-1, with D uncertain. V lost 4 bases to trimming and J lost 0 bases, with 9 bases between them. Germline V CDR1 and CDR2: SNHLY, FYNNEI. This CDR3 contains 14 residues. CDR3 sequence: CASSVMDMNTEAFF. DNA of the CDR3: TGTGCCAGCAGTGTCATGGATATGAACACTGAAGCTTTCTTT.

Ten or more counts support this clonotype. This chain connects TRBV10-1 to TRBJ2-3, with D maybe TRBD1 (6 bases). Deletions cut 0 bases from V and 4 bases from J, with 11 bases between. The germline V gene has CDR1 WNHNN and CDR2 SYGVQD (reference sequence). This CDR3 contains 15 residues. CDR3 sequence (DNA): TGCGCCAGCAGTGAGTCGTGGGACATACCAGATACGCAGTATTTT. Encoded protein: CASSESWDIPDTQYF.

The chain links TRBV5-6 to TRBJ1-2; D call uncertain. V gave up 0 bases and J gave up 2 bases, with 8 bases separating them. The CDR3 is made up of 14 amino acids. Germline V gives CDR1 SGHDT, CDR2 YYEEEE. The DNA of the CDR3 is TGTGCCAGCAGCTTGGGGACTTCAAACTATGGCTACACCTTC. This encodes CASSLGTSNYGYTF.

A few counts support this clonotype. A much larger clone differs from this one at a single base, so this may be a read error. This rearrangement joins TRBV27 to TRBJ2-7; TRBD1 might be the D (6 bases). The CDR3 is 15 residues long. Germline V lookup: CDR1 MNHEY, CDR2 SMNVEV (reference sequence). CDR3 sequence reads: CASRGMDSATYEQHF. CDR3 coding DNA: TGTGCCAGCAGGGGGATGGACAGTGCCACCTACGAGCAGCACTTC.

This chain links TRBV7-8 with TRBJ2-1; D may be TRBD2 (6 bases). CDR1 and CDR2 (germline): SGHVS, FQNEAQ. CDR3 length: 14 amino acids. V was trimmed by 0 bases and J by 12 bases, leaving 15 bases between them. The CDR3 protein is CASSLALARAGQFF. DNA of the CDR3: TGTGCCAGCAGCTTAGCGTTGGCCCGAGCGGGGCAGTTCTTC.

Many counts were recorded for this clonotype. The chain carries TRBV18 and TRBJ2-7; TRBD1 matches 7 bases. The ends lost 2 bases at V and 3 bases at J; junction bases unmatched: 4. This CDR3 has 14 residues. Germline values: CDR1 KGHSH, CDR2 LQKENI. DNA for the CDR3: TGTGCCAGCTCACCAGGAAGACAGGGCTACGAGCAGTACTTC. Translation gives CASSPGRQGYEQYF.

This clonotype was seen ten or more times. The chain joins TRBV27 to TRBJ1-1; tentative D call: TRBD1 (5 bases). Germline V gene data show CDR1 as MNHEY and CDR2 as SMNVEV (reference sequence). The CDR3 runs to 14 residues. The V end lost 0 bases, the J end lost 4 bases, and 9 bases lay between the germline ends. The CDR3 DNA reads TGTGCCAGCAGTTTATCAGGGGAGATCACTGAAGCTTTCTTT. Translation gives CASSLSGEITEAFF.

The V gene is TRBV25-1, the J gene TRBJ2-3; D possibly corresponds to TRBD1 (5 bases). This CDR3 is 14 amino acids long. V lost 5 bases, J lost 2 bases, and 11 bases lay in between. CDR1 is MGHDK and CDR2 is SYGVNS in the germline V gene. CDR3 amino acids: CASSSRTYTDTQYF. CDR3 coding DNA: TGTGCCAGCAGTTCTCGGACATACACAGATACGCAGTATTTT.

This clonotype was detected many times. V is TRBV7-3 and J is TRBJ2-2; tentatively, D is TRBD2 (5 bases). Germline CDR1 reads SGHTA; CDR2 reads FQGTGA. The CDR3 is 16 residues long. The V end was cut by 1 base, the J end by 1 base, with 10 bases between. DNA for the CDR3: TGTGCCAGCAGCTTAAACGGCGCGGGGAACACCGGGGAGCTGTTTTTT. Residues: CASSLNGAGNTGELFF.

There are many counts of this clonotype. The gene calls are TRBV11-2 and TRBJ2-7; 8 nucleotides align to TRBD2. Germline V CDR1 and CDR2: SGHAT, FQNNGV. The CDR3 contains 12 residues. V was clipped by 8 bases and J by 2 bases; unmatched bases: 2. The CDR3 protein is CASGGGPYEQYF. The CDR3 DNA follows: TGTGCCAGCGGCGGGGGGCCCTACGAGCAGTACTTC.

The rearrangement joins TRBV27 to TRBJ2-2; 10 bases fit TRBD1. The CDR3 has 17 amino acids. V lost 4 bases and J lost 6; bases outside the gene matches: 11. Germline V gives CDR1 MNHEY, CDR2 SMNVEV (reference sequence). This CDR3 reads CASSSTRDRGVPGELFF. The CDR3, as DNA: TGTGCCAGCAGTTCTACCCGGGACAGGGGCGTCCCCGGGGAGCTGTTTTTT.